This T cell receptor (beta chain) is drawn from a study of blood T cell repertoires in COVID-19. Those enrolled, adults aged roughly 18 to 90 years, came from 25 or so US areas. For this clone: The junction shows a germline mismatch at one end, possibly a read error.

Here immunoSEQ multiplex PCR was the method, and the copy in TCRdb shows in-frame clones only, minus some. The table shows roughly 400,000 clones, with 80% to 95% occurring only once. Looked up from germline, CDR1 is SGHVS and CDR2 is FNYEAQ. The CDR3 is 15 residues long. The rearrangement links TRBV7-6 to TRBJ1-5, with a possible D match to TRBD1 (6 bases). The sample was PBMCs or T cells enriched from blood (not recorded which). The source is a woman between 40 and 55 years old who had been exposed to COVID-19. The CDR3 bases are TGTGTCAGCAGCTTAGAGGGGGACAACAATCAGCCCCAGCATTTT. Protein sequence: CVSSLEGDNNQPQHF.